These T cell receptor beta chains were read from a single sample in a study of T cells expressing NK-cell markers. Following a re-call of the 5' RACE reads, TCRdb has one entry per CDR3 protein and lacks DNA. In total, the table holds 300,000 to 500,000 distinct CDR3 sequences. The specimen sequenced was blood T cells: a sorted CD56 or NKG2C T cell subset, CD4+ or CD8+ T cells, or bulk PBMC T cells (not recorded which). These receptors all come from a woman between 50 and 59 years old in good health. CDR3s include the opening cysteine and the closing phenylalanine or tryptophan.

J gene	V gene	CDR3 protein
TRBJ2-1	TRBV5-1	CASLPGAAYNEQFF
TRBJ2-5	TRBV5-5	CASSLAGTWTQYF
TRBJ1-4	TRBV3-1	CASSQWGQTNEKLFF
TRBJ2-5	TRBV15	CATRTPGTGGAWGSQYF
TRBJ2-1	TRBV19	CASSGLTSGAGQFF
TRBJ2-5	TRBV7-2	CASTPGRAGRGETQYF
TRBJ2-1	TRBV10-3	CAISFSGTSGVYNEQFF
TRBJ2-5	TRBV29-1	CSCCCTQETQYF
TRBJ2-3	TRBV7-9	CASSFGLPLDTQYF
TRBJ2-4	TRBV7-9	CASSLTGLAGLRNIQYF
TRBJ2-7	TRBV19	CATQDTTYEQYF
TRBJ2-1	TRBV24-1	CATRLAGDDEQFF